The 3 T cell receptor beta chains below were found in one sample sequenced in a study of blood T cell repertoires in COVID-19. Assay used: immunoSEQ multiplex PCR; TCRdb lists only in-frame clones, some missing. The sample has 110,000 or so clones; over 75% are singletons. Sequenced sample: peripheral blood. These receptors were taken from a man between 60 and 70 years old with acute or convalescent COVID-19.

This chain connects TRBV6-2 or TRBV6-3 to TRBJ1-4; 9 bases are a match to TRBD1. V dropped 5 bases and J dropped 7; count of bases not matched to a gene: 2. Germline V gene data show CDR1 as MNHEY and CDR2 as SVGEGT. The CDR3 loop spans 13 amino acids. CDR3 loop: CASSRTGVEKLFF. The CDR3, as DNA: TGTGCCAGCAGTCGGACAGGGGTTGAAAAACTGTTTTTT.

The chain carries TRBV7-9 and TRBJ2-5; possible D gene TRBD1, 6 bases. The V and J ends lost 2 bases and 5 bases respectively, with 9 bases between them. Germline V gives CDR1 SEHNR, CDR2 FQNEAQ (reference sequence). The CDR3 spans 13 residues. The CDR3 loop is CASSLQGPETQYF. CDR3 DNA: TGTGCCAGCAGCTTACAGGGGCCGGAGACCCAGTACTTC. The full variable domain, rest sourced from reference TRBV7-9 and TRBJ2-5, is DTGVSQNPRHKITKRGQNVTFRCDPISEHNRLYWYRQTLGQGPEFLTYFQNEAQLEKSRLLSDRFSAERPKGSFSTLEIQRTEQGDSAMYLCASSLQGPETQYFGPGTRLLVL.

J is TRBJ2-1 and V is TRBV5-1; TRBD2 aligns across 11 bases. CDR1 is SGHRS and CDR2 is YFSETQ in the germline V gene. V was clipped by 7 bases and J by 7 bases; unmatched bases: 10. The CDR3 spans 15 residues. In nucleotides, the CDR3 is TGCGCCAGCGGGGGACTAGCGGACTCTAGGAATGAGCAGTTCTTC. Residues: CASGGLADSRNEQFF.